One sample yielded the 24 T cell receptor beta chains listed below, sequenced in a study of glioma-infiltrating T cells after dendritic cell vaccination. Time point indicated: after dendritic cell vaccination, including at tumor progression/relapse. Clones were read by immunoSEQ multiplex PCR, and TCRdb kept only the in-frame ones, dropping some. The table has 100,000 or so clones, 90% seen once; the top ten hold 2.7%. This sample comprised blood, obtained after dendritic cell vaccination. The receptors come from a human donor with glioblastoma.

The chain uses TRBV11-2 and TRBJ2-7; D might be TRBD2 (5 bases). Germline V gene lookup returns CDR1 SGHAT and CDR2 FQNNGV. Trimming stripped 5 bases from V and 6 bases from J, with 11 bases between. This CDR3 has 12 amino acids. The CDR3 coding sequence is TGTGCCAGCAGCCTCGGGGTCCCCGAGCAGTACTTC. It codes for CASSLGVPEQYF.

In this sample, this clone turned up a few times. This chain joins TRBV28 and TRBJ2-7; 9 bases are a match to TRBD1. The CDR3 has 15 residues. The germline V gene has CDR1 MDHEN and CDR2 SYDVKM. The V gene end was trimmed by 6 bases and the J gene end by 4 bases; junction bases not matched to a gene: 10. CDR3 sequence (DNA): TGTGCCAGCAGCCCAGCCGGGACAGGGAGGTACGAGCAGTACTTC. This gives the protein CASSPAGTGRYEQYF.

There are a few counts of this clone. In nucleotides, the CDR3 is TGTGCCAGCACCCTCCCAGGGGACGGTGAAGCTTTCTTT. Translating it yields CASTLPGDGEAFF. The chain carries TRBV5-6 and TRBJ1-1, with D tentatively TRBD1 (6 bases). The CDR3 covers 13 residues. Germline V gives CDR1 SGHDT, CDR2 YYEEEE. V lost 6 bases to trimming and J lost 7 bases, with 16 bases between them.

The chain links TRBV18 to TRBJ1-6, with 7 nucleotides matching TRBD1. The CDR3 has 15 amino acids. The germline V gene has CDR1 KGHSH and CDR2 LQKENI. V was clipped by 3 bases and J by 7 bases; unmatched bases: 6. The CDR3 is CASSPSDRSNSPLHF. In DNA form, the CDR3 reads TGTGCCAGCTCACCCTCGGACAGGTCAAATTCACCCCTCCACTTT.

The CDR3 here is CASSLVPTSDTQYF. In nucleotides, the CDR3 is TGCGCCAGCAGCTTGGTGCCAACTTCAGATACGCAGTATTTT. The J gene is TRBJ2-3, the V gene TRBV5-1; D is undetermined. The V end lost 0 bases, the J end lost 4 bases, and 9 bases lay between the germline ends. The CDR3 has 14 residues. Germline assignment: CDR1 SGHRS and CDR2 YFSETQ.

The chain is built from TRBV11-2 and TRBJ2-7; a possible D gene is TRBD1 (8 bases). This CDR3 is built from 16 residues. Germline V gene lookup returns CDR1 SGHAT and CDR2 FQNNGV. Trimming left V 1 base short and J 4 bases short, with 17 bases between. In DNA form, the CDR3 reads TGTGCCAGCAGCTTAGGGGAGGGCAGGGGGCTTTACGAGCAGTACTTC. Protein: CASSLGEGRGLYEQYF. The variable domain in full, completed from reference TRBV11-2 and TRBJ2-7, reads EAGVAQSPRYKIIEKRQSVAFWCNPISGHATLYWYQQILGQGPKLLIQFQNNGVVDDSQLPKDRFSAERLKGVDSTLKIQPAKLEDSAVYLCASSLGEGRGLYEQYFGPGTRLTVT.

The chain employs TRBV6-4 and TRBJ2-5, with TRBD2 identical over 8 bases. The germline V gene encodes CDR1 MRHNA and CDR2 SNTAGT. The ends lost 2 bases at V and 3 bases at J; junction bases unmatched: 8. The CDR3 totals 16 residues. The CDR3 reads CASSDPKKREKETQYF. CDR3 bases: TGTGCCAGCAGTGACCCGAAGAAGCGGGAGAAAGAGACCCAGTACTTC.

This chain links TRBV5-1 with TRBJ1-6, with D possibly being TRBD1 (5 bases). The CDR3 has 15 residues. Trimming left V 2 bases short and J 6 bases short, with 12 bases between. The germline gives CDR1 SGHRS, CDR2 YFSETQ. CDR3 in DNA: TGCGCCAGCAGCTTAGGGGCAGGGTTTAATTCACCCCTCCACTTT. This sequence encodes CASSLGAGFNSPLHF.

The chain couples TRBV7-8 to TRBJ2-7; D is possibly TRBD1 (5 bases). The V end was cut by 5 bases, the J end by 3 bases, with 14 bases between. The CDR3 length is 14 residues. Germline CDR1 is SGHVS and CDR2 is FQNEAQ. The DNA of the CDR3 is TGTGCCAGCAGCACCCGACAGTCTTTCTACGAGCAGTACTTC. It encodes CASSTRQSFYEQYF.

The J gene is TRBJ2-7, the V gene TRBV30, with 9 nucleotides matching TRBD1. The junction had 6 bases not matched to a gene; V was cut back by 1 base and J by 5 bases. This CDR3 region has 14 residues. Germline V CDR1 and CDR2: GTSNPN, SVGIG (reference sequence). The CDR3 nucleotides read TGTGCCTGGAGTGGAGGGACAGGGAAGAACGAGCAGTACTTC. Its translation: CAWSGGTGKNEQYF.

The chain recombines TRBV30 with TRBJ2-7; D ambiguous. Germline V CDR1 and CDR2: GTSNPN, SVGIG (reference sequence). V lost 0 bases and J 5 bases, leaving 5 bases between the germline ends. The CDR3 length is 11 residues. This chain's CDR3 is CAWSVAHEQYF. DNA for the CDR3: TGTGCCTGGAGTGTAGCCCACGAGCAGTACTTC.

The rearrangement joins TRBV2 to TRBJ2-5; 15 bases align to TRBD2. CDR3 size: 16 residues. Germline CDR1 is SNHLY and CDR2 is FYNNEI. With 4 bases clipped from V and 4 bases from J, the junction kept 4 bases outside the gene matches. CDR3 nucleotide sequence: TGTGCCAGCAGTGCGGGACTAGCGGGGGGAGGAGAGACCCAGTACTTC. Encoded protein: CASSAGLAGGGETQYF.

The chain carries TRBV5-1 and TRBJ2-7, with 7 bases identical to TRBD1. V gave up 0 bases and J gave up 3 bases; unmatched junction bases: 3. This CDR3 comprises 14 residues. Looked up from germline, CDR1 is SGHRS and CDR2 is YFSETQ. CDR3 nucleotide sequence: TGCGCCAGCAGCTTGGGTAGGGGGCTCTACGAGCAGTACTTC. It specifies CASSLGRGLYEQYF.

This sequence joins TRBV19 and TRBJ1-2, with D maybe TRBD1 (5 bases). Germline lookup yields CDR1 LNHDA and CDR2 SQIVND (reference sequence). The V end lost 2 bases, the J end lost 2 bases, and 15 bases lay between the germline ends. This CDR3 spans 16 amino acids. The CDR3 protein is CASSIWGLTANYGYTF. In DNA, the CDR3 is TGTGCCAGTAGTATATGGGGCCTGACAGCAAACTATGGCTACACCTTC.

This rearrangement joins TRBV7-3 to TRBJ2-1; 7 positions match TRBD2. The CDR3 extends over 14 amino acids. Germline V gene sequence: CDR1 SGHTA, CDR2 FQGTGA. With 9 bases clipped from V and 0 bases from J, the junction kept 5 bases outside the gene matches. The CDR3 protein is CASAAGTSYNEQFF. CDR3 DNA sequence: TGTGCCAGTGCAGCGGGAACCTCCTACAATGAGCAGTTCTTC.

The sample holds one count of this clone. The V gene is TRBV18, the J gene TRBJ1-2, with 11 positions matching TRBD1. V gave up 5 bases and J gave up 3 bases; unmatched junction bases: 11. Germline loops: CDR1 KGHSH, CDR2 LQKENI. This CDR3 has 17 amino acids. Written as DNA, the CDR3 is TGTGCCAGCTCATCAAACCTGGGGACAGGGGGGCACTATGGCTACACCTTC. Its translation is CASSSNLGTGGHYGYTF.

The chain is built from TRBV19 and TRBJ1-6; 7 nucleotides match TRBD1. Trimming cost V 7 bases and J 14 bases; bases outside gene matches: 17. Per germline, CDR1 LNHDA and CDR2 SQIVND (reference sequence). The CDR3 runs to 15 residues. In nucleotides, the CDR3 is TGTGCCAGTAACTCGGGACAGTCACCTTTGGTGTCCCTCCACTTT. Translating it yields CASNSGQSPLVSLHF.

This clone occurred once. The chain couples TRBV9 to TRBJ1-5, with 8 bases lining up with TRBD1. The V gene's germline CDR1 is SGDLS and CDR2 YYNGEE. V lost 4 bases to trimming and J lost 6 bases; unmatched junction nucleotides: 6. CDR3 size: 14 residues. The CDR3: CASSQGQGVQPQHF. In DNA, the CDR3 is TGTGCCAGCAGCCAAGGACAGGGTGTTCAGCCCCAGCATTTT. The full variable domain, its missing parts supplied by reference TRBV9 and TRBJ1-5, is DSGVTQTPKHLITATGQRVTLRCSPRSGDLSVYWYQQSLDQGLQFLIQYYNGEERAKGNILERFSAQQFPDLHSELNLSSLELGDSALYFCASSQGQGVQPQHFGDGTRLSIL.

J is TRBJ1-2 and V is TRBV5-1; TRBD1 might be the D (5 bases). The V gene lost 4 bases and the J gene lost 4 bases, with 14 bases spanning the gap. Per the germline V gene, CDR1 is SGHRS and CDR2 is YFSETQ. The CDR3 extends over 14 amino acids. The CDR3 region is CASSLYQGSYGYTF. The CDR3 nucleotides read TGCGCCAGCAGCCTTTATCAGGGCAGCTATGGCTACACCTTC.

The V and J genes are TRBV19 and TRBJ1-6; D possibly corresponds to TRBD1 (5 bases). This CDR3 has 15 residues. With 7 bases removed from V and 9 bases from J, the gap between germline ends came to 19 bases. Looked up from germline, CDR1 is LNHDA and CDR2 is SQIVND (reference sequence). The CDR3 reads CASNPSGGVGSPLHF. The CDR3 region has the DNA TGTGCCAGTAACCCCTCGGGGGGAGTGGGTTCACCCCTCCACTTT. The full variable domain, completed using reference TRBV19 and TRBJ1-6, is DGGITQSPKYLFRKEGQNVTLSCEQNLNHDAMYWYRQDPGQGLRLIYYSQIVNDFQKGDIAEGYSVSREKKESFPLTVTSAQKNPTAFYLCASNPSGGVGSPLHFGNGTRLTVT.

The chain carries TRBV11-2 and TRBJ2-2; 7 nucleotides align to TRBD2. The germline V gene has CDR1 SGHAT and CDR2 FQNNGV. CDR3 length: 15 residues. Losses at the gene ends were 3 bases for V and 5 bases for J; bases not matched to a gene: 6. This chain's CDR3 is CASSFGGGTTGELFF. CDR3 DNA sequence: TGTGCCAGCAGCTTCGGGGGAGGGACGACCGGGGAGCTGTTTTTT.

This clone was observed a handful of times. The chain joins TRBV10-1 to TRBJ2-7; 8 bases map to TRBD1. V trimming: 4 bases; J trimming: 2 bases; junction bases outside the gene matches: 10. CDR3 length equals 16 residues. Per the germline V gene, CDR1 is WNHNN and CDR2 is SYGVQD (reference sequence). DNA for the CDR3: TGCGCCAGCAGTGGTCCATTGGGACAGGAGCCCTACGAGCAGTACTTC. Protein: CASSGPLGQEPYEQYF.

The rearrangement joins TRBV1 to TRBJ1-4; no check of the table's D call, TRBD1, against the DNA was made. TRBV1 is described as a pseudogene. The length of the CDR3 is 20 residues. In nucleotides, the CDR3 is TGCACCAGCAGCCAAGATGTTTCCGGGCAGCTGGGGCCCGTCTTTGAAAAACTGTTTTTT. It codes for CTSSQDVSGQLGPVFEKLFF.

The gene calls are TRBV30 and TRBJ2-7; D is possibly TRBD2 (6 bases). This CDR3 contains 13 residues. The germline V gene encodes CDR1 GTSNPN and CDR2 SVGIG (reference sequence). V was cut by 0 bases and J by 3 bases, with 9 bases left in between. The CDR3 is CAWSVNGGYEQYF. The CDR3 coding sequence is TGTGCCTGGAGTGTAAACGGGGGCTACGAGCAGTACTTC.